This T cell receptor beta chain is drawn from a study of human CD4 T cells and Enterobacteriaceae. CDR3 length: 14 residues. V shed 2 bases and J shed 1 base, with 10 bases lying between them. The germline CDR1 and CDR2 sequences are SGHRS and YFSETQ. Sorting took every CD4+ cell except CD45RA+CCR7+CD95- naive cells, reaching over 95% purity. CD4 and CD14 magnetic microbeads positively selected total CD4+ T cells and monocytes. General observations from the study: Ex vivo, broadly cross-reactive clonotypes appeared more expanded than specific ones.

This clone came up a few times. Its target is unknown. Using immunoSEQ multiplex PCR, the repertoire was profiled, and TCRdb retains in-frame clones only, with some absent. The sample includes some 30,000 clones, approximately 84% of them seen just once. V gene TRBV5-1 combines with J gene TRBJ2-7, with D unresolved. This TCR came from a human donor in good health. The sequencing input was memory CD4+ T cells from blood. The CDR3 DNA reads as TGCGCCAGCAGCTTCGGACCTAGATCCTACGAGCAGTACTTC. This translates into CASSFGPRSYEQYF.